These 26 T cell receptor beta chains were sequenced from one sample in a study of shared clonotypes between healthy human individuals. The assay was immunoSEQ multiplex PCR, and TCRdb's table has in-frame clones only and misses some. Counted here are roughly 1,600,000 clones, 98% occurring once; the ten biggest clones make up under 0.45%. The specimen was naive CD4+ T cells sorted from blood. Subset noted: CD45RA+ positively selected. All receptors derive from a man younger than 45 in good health.

This clone was recorded only once. CDR3 region: CASSLGWGPENIQYF. In DNA form, the CDR3 reads TGTGCCAGCAGCTTGGGATGGGGGCCGGAAAACATTCAGTACTTC. This rearrangement joins TRBV5-4 to TRBJ2-4, with D possibly matching TRBD1 (6 bases). The CDR3 covers 15 residues. Trimming cost V 0 bases and J 5 bases, with 12 bases left between them. Germline lookup yields CDR1 SGHNT and CDR2 YYREEE (reference sequence).

The CDR3 nucleotides read TGCGCCAGCAGCCAGCCTCAATGGGGCCCCTACGAGCAGTACTTC. It specifies CASSQPQWGPYEQYF. J is TRBJ2-7 and V is TRBV4-1; tentative D call: TRBD1 (5 bases). Trimming cost V 3 bases and J 2 bases, with 14 bases left between them. Per the germline V gene, CDR1 is MGHRA and CDR2 is YSYEKL. This CDR3 spans 15 amino acids.

The J gene is TRBJ2-3, the V gene TRBV10-3, with 10 bases identical to TRBD1. The CDR3 consists of 14 residues. J lost 3 bases, V lost 8 bases, and 5 bases had no gene match. Germline-derived CDR1 and CDR2 are ENHRY and SYGVKD. The CDR3 reads CAILRQGATDTQYF. The CDR3 DNA reads TGTGCCATCCTGAGACAGGGGGCTACAGATACGCAGTATTTT.

The chain links TRBV6-5 to TRBJ1-5, with TRBD1 as a possible D gene (5 bases). The CDR3 loop spans 14 amino acids. Germline loops: CDR1 MNHEY, CDR2 SVGAGI. The V and J ends lost 6 bases and 2 bases respectively, with 11 bases between them. The DNA for the CDR3 is TGTGCCAGCAGCAGGGTGATCGGCAATCAGCCCCAGCATTTT. This encodes CASSRVIGNQPQHF.

The chain links TRBV9 to TRBJ2-7; 9 nucleotides agree with TRBD1. Germline values: CDR1 SGDLS, CDR2 YYNGEE. V gave up 3 bases and J gave up 1 base; unmatched junction bases: 8. The CDR3 sequence is 16 residues long. The chain's CDR3 is CASSENPTGGSYEQYF. The CDR3 coding sequence is TGTGCCAGCAGCGAAAACCCGACAGGGGGATCCTACGAGCAGTACTTC.

The J gene is TRBJ2-1, the V gene TRBV7-9, with no clear D. The length of the CDR3 is 14 residues. The germline CDR1 and CDR2 sequences are SEHNR and FQNEAQ (reference sequence). Trimming pared 1 base from V and 3 bases from J, leaving 7 bases between. Here the CDR3 reads CASSLDWSYNEQFF. The DNA for the CDR3 is TGTGCCAGCAGCTTAGATTGGAGCTACAATGAGCAGTTCTTC.

This clone was detected only a few times. The rearrangement joins TRBV27 to TRBJ2-7; TRBD1 is a possible D gene (6 bases). Germline CDR1 reads MNHEY; CDR2 reads SMNVEV (reference sequence). This CDR3 comprises 18 residues. V was trimmed by 5 bases and J by 4 bases, leaving 27 bases between them. The CDR3 sequence is CASSPYWGSDSGKYEQYF. DNA for the CDR3: TGTGCCAGCAGTCCATATTGGGGATCGGACAGCGGAAAATACGAGCAGTACTTC.

The chain recombines TRBV5-5 with TRBJ2-7; D unresolved. CDR3 length equals 15 residues. Trimming removed 4 bases at V and 6 bases at J, with 20 bases between. Germline loops: CDR1 SGHKS, CDR2 YYEKEE (reference sequence). The DNA for the CDR3 is TGTGCCAGCAGCCTACAGAGGCGTCTCCCCCGCGAGCAGTACTTC. Protein: CASSLQRRLPREQYF.

The rearrangement links TRBV20-1 to TRBJ1-2; a weak D match, TRBD1 (5 bases). Germline V lookup: CDR1 DFQATT, CDR2 SNEGSKA (reference sequence). V dropped 4 bases and J dropped 7 bases, with 10 bases sitting between them. The CDR3 has 11 residues. The CDR3 spells CSATGTRGYTF. The CDR3 nucleotides read TGCAGTGCTACCGGGACTCGTGGCTACACCTTC.

This sequence joins TRBV28 and TRBJ2-7, with a weak D call TRBD2 (5 bases). The V and J ends lost 1 base and 7 bases respectively, with 8 bases between them. CDR1 MDHEN and CDR2 SYDVKM come from the germline V gene. This CDR3 is 12 amino acids long. In DNA, the CDR3 is TGTGCCAGCAGTTTATCCGAGCGGGAGCAGTACTTC. It codes for CASSLSEREQYF.

The genes are TRBV2 and TRBJ1-4; D is possibly TRBD1 (5 bases). Germline CDR1 and CDR2: SNHLY and FYNNEI. CDR3 length equals 15 residues. Trimming stripped 3 bases from V and 0 bases from J, with 8 bases between. Written as DNA, the CDR3 is TGTGCCAGCAGTGACAGGGAGTCAACTAATGAAAAACTGTTTTTT. The encoded protein is CASSDRESTNEKLFF.

The chain uses TRBV6-1 and TRBJ2-1, with 8 positions matching TRBD1. Trimming removed 4 bases from V and 6 bases from J; junction bases left unmatched: 8. In germline, CDR1 is MNHNS, CDR2 SASEGT. The CDR3 contains 15 residues. The CDR3 here is CASSGTGIRTNEQFF. In DNA form, the CDR3 reads TGTGCCAGCAGTGGGACAGGGATTCGCACCAATGAGCAGTTCTTC.

The chain combines TRBV7-2 with TRBJ1-1; D is unresolved. Germline loops: CDR1 SGHTA, CDR2 FQGNSA. The germline V and J ends were trimmed by 1 base and 1 base, with 10 bases remaining between them. The CDR3 is made up of 15 amino acids. This chain's CDR3 is CASSLGPRTNTEAFF. In nucleotides, the CDR3 is TGTGCCAGCAGCTTAGGTCCCAGAACGAACACTGAAGCTTTCTTT.

The chain joins TRBV5-1 to TRBJ2-2; TRBD1 is a possible D gene (5 bases). The V gene's germline CDR1 is SGHRS and CDR2 YFSETQ. The V end lost 0 bases, the J end lost 0 bases, and 21 bases lay between the germline ends. This CDR3 region has 20 residues. The CDR3 nucleotides read TGCGCCAGCAGCTTGGCCAGAAGGACAAGGAACTACGCGAACACCGGGGAGCTGTTTTTT. Translated: CASSLARRTRNYANTGELFF.

CDR3 loop: CASSFGWGRDRHYEQYF. For the CDR3, the DNA is TGTGCCAGCAGCTTCGGCTGGGGGAGGGACAGGCATTACGAGCAGTACTTC. V is TRBV11-2 and J is TRBJ2-7, with a weak D call TRBD1 (8 bases). This CDR3 spans 17 amino acids. The germline V gene has CDR1 SGHAT and CDR2 FQNNGV. Trimming left V 3 bases short and J 4 bases short, with 22 bases between. Full variable domain (remainder filled in from reference TRBV11-2 and TRBJ2-7): EAGVAQSPRYKIIEKRQSVAFWCNPISGHATLYWYQQILGQGPKLLIQFQNNGVVDDSQLPKDRFSAERLKGVDSTLKIQPAKLEDSAVYLCASSFGWGRDRHYEQYFGPGTRLTVT.

The chain combines TRBV10-1 with TRBJ2-7; 8 bases line up with TRBD1. With V trimmed by 1 base and J by 5 bases, 4 bases remained unmatched. CDR1 and CDR2 (germline): WNHNN, SYGVQD (reference sequence). The CDR3 is made up of 14 amino acids. In DNA form, the CDR3 reads TGCGCCAGCAGTGAGTACCGGACAGGGAACGAGCAGTACTTC. Its protein product is CASSEYRTGNEQYF.

The chain combines TRBV5-1 with TRBJ2-2; 10 bases match TRBD2. The J segment lost 0 bases and the V segment lost 1 base, leaving 15 bases of the junction unmatched. Germline V gene sequence: CDR1 SGHRS, CDR2 YFSETQ. This CDR3 is built from 21 residues. CDR3 sequence: CASSLTEITWTSGSNTGELFF. In nucleotides, the CDR3 is TGCGCCAGCAGCTTGACCGAAATAACTTGGACTAGCGGATCGAACACCGGGGAGCTGTTTTTT.

The chain couples TRBV27 to TRBJ1-2, with D unresolved. V was shortened by 4 bases and J by 5 bases, with 11 bases between the two germline ends. The germline gives CDR1 MNHEY, CDR2 SMNVEV (reference sequence). This CDR3 region has 13 residues. For the CDR3, the DNA is TGTGCCAGCAGTTCGGTCGGGAGTTATGGCTACACCTTC. Its translation: CASSSVGSYGYTF.

The gene calls are TRBV18 and TRBJ2-7, with D possibly matching TRBD1 (5 bases). The germline V gene encodes CDR1 KGHSH and CDR2 LQKENI. With 2 bases removed from V and 4 bases from J, the gap between germline ends came to 18 bases. CDR3 length: 16 residues. CDR3 protein: CASSPGRVGASYEQYF. Written as DNA, the CDR3 is TGTGCCAGCTCACCAGGCCGCGTAGGGGCGAGTTACGAGCAGTACTTC.

The genes are TRBV27 and TRBJ2-1; no clear D. The germline gives CDR1 MNHEY, CDR2 SMNVEV (reference sequence). Trimming took 3 bases from V and 4 from J, leaving 7 bases between them. The CDR3 extends over 13 amino acids. In DNA, the CDR3 is TGTGCCAGCAGTTTCAACCAATACAATGAGCAGTTCTTC. It translates to CASSFNQYNEQFF.

The CDR3 region has the DNA TGTGCCAGCAGCACCGGGACAGCGATTCGGGACTATGGCTACACCTTC. It is translated as CASSTGTAIRDYGYTF. The chain employs TRBV5-6 and TRBJ1-2; 7 bases match TRBD1. CDR3 length equals 16 residues. Per germline, CDR1 SGHDT and CDR2 YYEEEE. V dropped 4 bases and J dropped 3; count of bases not matched to a gene: 12. Full variable domain (outside the CDR3, taken from reference TRBV5-6 and TRBJ1-2): DAGVTQSPTHLIKTRGQQVTLRCSPKSGHDTVSWYQQALGQGPQFIFQYYEEEERQRGNFPDRFSGHQFPNYSSELNVNALLLGDSALYLCASSTGTAIRDYGYTFGSGTRLTVV.

This rearrangement joins TRBV5-4 to TRBJ2-3; D remains unclear. The CDR3 loop spans 13 amino acids. V lost 2 bases, J lost 6 bases, and 10 bases lay in between. Germline CDR1 reads SGHNT; CDR2 reads YYREEE (reference sequence). In nucleotides, the CDR3 is TGTGCCAGCAGCTTCAGGCGCAGTGATACGCAGTATTTT. As protein: CASSFRRSDTQYF.

This chain joins TRBV9 and TRBJ2-7, with 13 bases lining up with TRBD2. With V trimmed by 4 bases and J by 2 bases, 3 bases remained unmatched. This CDR3 is built from 15 residues. CDR1 is SGDLS and CDR2 is YYNGEE in the germline V gene. DNA for the CDR3: TGTGCCAGCAGCTTTGGGACTAGCGGGACCTACGAGCAGTACTTC. It encodes CASSFGTSGTYEQYF.

As concerns this clone: The same CDR3 arises from other DNA sequences in this sample as well. The chain uses TRBV6-5 and TRBJ1-1; D might be TRBD1 (5 bases). The length of the CDR3 is 13 residues. Germline V gene sequence: CDR1 MNHEY, CDR2 SVGAGI. V was pared by 2 bases and J by 1 base, with 5 bases between. The CDR3 DNA follows: TGTGCCAGCAGTTACGGGGGGAACACTGAAGCTTTCTTT. Its translation is CASSYGGNTEAFF.

The chain links TRBV4-3 to TRBJ2-7, with D possibly being TRBD2 (6 bases). The V gene's germline CDR1 is LGHNA and CDR2 YSLEER. The CDR3 consists of 15 residues. V lost 4 bases and J 0 bases, leaving 13 bases between the germline ends. CDR3 coding DNA: TGCGCCAGCAGCCTGGAGGGGCGGAGCTCCTACGAGCAGTACTTC. Protein sequence: CASSLEGRSSYEQYF.

This clone was seen once. The chain employs TRBV18 and TRBJ2-2; possible D gene TRBD2, 6 bases. The CDR3 is made up of 17 amino acids. Deletions cut 1 base from V and 1 base from J, with 13 bases between. Germline CDR1 KGHSH, CDR2 LQKENI. CDR3 sequence (DNA): TGTGCCAGCTCACCACTTTTCGCGGGGCAGAACACCGGGGAGCTGTTTTTT. Residues: CASSPLFAGQNTGELFF.